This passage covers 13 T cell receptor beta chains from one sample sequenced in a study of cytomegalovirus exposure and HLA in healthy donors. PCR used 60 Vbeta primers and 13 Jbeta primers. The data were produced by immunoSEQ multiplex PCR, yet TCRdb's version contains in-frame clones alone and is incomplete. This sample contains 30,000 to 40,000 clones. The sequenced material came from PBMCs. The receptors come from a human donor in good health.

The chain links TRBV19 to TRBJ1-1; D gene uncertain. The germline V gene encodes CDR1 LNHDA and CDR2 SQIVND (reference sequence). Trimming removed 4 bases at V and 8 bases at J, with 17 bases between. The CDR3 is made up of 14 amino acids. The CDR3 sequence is CASSNVEGREEAFF. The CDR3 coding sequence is TGTGCCAGTAGTAACGTCGAGGGTCGGGAGGAAGCTTTCTTT.

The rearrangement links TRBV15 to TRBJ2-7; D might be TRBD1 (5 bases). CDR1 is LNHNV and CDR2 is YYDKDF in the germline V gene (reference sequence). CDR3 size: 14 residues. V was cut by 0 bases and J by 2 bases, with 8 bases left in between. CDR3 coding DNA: TGTGCCACCAGCAGAGATCGACAGACCTACGAGCAGTACTTC. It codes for CATSRDRQTYEQYF.

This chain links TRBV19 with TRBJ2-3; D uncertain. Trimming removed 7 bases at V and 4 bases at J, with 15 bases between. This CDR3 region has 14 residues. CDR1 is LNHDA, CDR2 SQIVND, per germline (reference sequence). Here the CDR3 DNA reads TGTGCCAGTAATAGAGGTTCTCACGCAGATACGCAGTATTTT. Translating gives CASNRGSHADTQYF.

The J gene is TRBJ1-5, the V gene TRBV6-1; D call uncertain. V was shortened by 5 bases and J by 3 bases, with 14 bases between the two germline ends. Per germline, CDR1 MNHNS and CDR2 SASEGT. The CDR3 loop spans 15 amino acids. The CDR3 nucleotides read TGTGCCAGCAGTCCAACCCTAGCCATCAATCAGCCCCAGCATTTT. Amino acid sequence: CASSPTLAINQPQHF.

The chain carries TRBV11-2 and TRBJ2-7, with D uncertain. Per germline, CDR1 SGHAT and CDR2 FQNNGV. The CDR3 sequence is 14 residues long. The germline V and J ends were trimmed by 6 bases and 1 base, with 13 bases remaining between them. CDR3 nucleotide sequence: TGTGCCAGCAGTCTCAAACTTCGGTCCTACGAGCAGTACTTC. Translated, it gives CASSLKLRSYEQYF.

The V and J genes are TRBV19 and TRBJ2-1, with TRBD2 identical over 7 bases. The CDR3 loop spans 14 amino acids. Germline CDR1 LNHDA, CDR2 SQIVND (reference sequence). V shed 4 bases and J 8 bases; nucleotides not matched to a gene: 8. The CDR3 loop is CASSKGLGIYEQFF. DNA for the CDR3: TGTGCCAGTAGTAAAGGACTAGGAATCTATGAGCAGTTCTTC.

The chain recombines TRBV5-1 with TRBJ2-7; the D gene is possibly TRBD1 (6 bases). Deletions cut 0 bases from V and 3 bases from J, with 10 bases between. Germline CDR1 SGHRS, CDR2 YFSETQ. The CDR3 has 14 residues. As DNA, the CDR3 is TGCGCCAGCAGCTTGGAGAAAGGGGGCTACGAGCAGTACTTC. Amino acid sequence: CASSLEKGGYEQYF.

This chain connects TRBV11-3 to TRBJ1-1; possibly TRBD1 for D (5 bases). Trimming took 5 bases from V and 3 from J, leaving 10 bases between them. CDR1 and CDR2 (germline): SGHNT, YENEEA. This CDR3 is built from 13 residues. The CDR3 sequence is CASSITGDTEAFF. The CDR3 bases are TGTGCCAGCAGCATAACAGGTGACACTGAAGCTTTCTTT.

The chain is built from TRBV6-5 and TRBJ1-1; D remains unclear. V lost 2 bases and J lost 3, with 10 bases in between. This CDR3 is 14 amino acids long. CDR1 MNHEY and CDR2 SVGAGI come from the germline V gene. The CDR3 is CASSYNYDDTEAFF. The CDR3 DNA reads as TGTGCCAGCAGTTACAACTATGACGACACTGAAGCTTTCTTT.

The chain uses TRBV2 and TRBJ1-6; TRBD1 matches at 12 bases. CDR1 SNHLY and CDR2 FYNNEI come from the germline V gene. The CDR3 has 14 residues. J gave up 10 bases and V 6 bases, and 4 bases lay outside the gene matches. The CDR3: CASRPGTGGSPLHF. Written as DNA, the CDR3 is TGTGCCAGCAGACCCGGGACAGGGGGCTCACCCCTCCACTTT.

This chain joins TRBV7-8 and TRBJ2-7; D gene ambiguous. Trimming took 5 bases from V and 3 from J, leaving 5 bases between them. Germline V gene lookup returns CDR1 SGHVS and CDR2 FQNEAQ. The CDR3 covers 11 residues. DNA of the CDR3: TGTGCCAGCAGCCCAGACTACGAGCAGTACTTC. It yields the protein CASSPDYEQYF.

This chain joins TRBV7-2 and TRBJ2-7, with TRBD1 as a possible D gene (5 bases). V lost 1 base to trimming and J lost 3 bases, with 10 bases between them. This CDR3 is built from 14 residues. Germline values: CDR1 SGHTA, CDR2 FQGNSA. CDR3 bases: TGTGCCAGCAGCTTAGAAGGCGGACACTACGAGCAGTACTTC. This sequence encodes CASSLEGGHYEQYF.

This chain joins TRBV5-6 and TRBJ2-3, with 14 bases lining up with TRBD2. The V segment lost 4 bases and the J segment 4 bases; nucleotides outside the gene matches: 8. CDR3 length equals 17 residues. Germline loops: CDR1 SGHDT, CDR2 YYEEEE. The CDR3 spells CASSAGLAGGWADTQYF. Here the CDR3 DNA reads TGTGCCAGCAGCGCTGGACTAGCGGGGGGCTGGGCAGATACGCAGTATTTT.